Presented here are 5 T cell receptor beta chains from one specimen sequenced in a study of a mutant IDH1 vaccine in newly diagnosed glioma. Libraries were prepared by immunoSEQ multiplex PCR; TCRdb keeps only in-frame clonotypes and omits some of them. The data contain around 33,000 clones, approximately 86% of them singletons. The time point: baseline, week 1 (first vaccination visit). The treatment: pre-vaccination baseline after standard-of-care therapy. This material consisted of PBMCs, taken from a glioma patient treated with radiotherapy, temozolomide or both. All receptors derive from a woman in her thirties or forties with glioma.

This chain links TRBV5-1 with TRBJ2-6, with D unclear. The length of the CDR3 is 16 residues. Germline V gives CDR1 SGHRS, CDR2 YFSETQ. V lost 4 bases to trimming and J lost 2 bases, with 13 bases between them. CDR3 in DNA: TGCGCCAGCAGCGCGGTAGACACTCCTGGGGCCAACGTCCTGACTTTC. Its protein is CASSAVDTPGANVLTF.

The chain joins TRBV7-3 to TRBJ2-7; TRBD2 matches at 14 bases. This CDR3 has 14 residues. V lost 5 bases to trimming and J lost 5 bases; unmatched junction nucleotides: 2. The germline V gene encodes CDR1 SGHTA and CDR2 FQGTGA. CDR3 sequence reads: CASSEGLAGDEQYF. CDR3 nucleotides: TGTGCCAGCAGCGAGGGACTAGCGGGAGACGAGCAGTACTTC.

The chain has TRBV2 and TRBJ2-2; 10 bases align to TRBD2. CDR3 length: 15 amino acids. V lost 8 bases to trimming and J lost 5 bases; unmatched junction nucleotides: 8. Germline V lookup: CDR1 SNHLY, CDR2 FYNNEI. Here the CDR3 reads CASGDGLAETGELFF. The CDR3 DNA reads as TGTGCCAGCGGCGACGGACTAGCGGAAACCGGGGAGCTGTTTTTT. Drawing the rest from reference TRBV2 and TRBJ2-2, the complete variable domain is EPEVTQTPSHQVTQMGQEVILRCVPISNHLYFYWYRQILGQKVEFLVSFYNNEISEKSEIFDDQFSVERPDGSNFTLKIRSTKLEDSAMYFCASGDGLAETGELFFGEGSRLTVL.

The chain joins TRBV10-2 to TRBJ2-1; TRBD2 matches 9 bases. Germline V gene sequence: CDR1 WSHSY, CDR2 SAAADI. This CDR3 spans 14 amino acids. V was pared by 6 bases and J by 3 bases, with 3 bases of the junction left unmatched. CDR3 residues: CASRSGRRYNEQFF. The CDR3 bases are TGCGCCAGCAGAAGCGGGAGGCGCTACAATGAGCAGTTCTTC.

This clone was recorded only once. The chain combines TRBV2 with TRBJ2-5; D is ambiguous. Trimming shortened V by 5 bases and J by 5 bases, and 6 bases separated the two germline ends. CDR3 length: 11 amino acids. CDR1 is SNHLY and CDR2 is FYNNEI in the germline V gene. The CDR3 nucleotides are TGTGCCAGCAGTAAAGGGGAGACCCAGTACTTC. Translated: CASSKGETQYF.